This TCR beta chain was sequenced during a study of blood T cell repertoires in COVID-19. Study in general: Samples came from the United States, Italy and Spain, spanning acute and convalescent COVID-19. T cells, B-cell-depleted T cells, or PBMCs provided the cDNA or gDNA that served as material.

Germline CDR1 reads MNHEY; CDR2 reads SVGAGI. The length of the CDR3 is 11 residues. V trimming: 6 bases; J trimming: 7 bases; junction bases outside the gene matches: 2. As originally analysed: Nucleated cell counts were estimated from reference gene primer amplification. Sequenced by immunoSEQ multiplex PCR; TCRdb stores in-frame clones only, minus some. V and J calls and clone size are those listed in that table; D and trimming were worked out from the DNA. The sample holds almost 100,000 clones, about 89% seen once. This TCR was sampled from a man between 50 and 59 years old with acute or convalescent COVID-19. Sequenced material: peripheral blood. V and J are TRBV6-5 and TRBJ1-2; 7 positions agree with TRBD1. The CDR3 DNA reads as TGTGCCAGCAGCCAGGGGGGTGGCTACACCTTC. Translated, it gives CASSQGGGYTF.